This is a list of T cell receptor beta chains from one sample in a study of cytomegalovirus exposure and HLA in healthy donors. Sequencing used immunoSEQ multiplex PCR; TCRdb keeps in-frame clones, though not all of them. This table holds some 49,000 clones, 94% found once. Input material: PBMCs. The receptors originated from a woman in her late teens or twenties in good health and CMV-seropositive. Both conserved end residues are part of each CDR3. The order of the fields is J gene, clone size, D gene, V gene, CDR3 protein, CDR3 DNA. D genes are given only for firm matches. Clone size, where shown, is once, few, many, or a class for clones that have expanded.

TRBJ1-1 . . TRBV27 CASSLFGLGNTEAFF TGTGCCAGCAGTTTATTCGGACTCGGGAACACTGAAGCTTTCTTT
TRBJ1-4 . . TRBV28 CASSLGAGVEKLFF TGTGCCAGCAGTTTAGGGGCCGGCGTTGAAAAACTGTTTTTT
TRBJ2-2 . TRBD2 TRBV15 CATSYPGLAGGLGELFF TGTGCCACCAGCTACCCAGGACTAGCGGGAGGGCTCGGGGAGCTGTTTTTT
TRBJ2-7 . TRBD1 TRBV11-1 CASSRGRTGVTYEQYF TGTGCCAGCAGCCGAGGCCGGACAGGGGTCACCTACGAGCAGTACTTC
TRBJ2-7 . TRBD1 TRBV18 CASSPATGGYEQYF TGTGCCAGCTCACCAGCGACAGGGGGATACGAGCAGTATTTC
TRBJ1-2 . . TRBV6-4 CASSDNGVGYTF TGTGCCAGCAGTGATAACGGTGTGGGCTACACCTTC
TRBJ2-7 once TRBD2 TRBV10-2 CAAGTSGSYEQYF TGCGCCGCTGGGACTAGCGGGAGCTACGAGCAGTACTTC
TRBJ1-2 . TRBD1 TRBV6-1 CASRGTGGYGYTF TGTGCCAGCAGAGGGACAGGGGGGTATGGCTACACCTTC
TRBJ1-5 . . TRBV18 CASSPSDGESNQPQHF TGTGCCAGCTCACCATCGGACGGGGAGAGCAATCAGCCCCAGCATTTT
TRBJ1-1 . . TRBV2 CASSAENTEAFF TGTGCCAGCAGCGCAGAGAACACTGAAGCTTTCTTT
TRBJ1-5 . TRBD1 TRBV27 CASSGTGSNQPQHF TGTGCCAGCAGTGGGACAGGCAGCAATCAGCCCCAGCATTTT
TRBJ2-7 . TRBD1 TRBV5-4 CASSGHSGTGNSYEQYF TGTGCCAGCAGCGGCCATTCCGGGACAGGGAATAGCTACGAGCAGTACTTC
TRBJ1-4 . . TRBV6-6 CASGSARFQKLFF TGTGCCAGCGGATCCGCTAGGTTCCAAAAACTGTTTTTT
TRBJ2-1 . . TRBV5-1 CASSPFQGTYNEQFF TGCGCCAGCAGCCCCTTCCAGGGTACCTACAATGAGCAGTTCTTC
TRBJ2-7 once TRBD2 TRBV6-6 CASSVRDYSYEQYF TGTGCCAGCAGTGTCCGGGACTACTCCTACGAGCAGTACTTC
TRBJ2-1 . . TRBV7-3 CASSLTPRGSSYNEQFF TGTGCCAGCAGCTTAACTCCGCGGGGTAGCTCCTACAATGAGCAGTTCTTC
TRBJ2-7 . . TRBV18 CASSQPSGYEQYF TGTGCCAGCTCACAGCCAAGCGGCTACGAGCAGTACTTC
TRBJ2-7 . TRBD1 TRBV5-6 CASKVGQETYEQYF TGTGCCAGCAAGGTGGGACAGGAGACCTACGAGCAGTACTTC
TRBJ2-5 once TRBD1 TRBV30 CAWTSETGLETQYF TGTGCCTGGACCTCAGAGACAGGGTTGGAGACCCAGTACTTC
TRBJ2-5 . TRBD1 TRBV5-1 CASSLTQGRETQYF TGCGCCAGCAGCTTGACACAGGGGAGAGAGACCCAGTACTTC
TRBJ2-2 . . TRBV25-1 CASSESFTGELFF TGTGCCAGCAGTGAATCTTTCACCGGGGAGCTGTTTTTT
TRBJ2-7 . TRBD2 TRBV11-2 CASSLEGGLAGSYEQYF TGTGCCAGCAGCTTAGAAGGGGGACTAGCGGGTTCCTACGAGCAGTACTTC
TRBJ1-1 . . TRBV18 CASSGSGMNTEAFF TGTGCCAGCTCAGGGAGTGGAATGAACACTGAAGCTTTCTTT
TRBJ2-5 . . TRBV7-2 CASSFRGQETQYF TGTGCCAGCAGCTTTAGGGGGCAAGAGACCCAGTACTTC
TRBJ1-4 . . TRBV6-6 CASSYAGGQNEKLFF TGTGCCAGCAGTTACGCGGGCGGACAGAATGAAAAACTGTTTTTT
TRBJ2-1 . TRBD2 TRBV9 CASSVGLAGGIEQFF TGTGCCAGCAGCGTTGGACTAGCGGGAGGTATTGAGCAGTTCTTC
TRBJ2-2 . TRBD2 TRBV27 CASSLGGVTGELFF TGTGCCAGCAGCCTCGGGGGGGTGACCGGGGAGCTGTTTTTT
TRBJ2-3 . TRBD1 TRBV2 CASRGTERDTQYF TGTGCCAGCAGGGGGACAGAGAGAGATACGCAGTATTTT
TRBJ2-7 once TRBD2 TRBV29-1 CSAGTSGSSEQYF TGCAGCGCCGGGACTAGCGGGAGCTCCGAGCAGTACTTC
TRBJ2-2 . . TRBV19 CASSALGGPSNTGELFF TGTGCCAGTAGTGCCCTAGGAGGGCCCTCGAACACCGGGGAGCTGTTTTTT
TRBJ2-7 . TRBD2 TRBV5-5 CASSLSLAGLIYEQYF TGTGCCAGCAGCTTGTCGCTAGCGGGACTAATATACGAGCAGTACTTC
TRBJ2-7 . . TRBV10-2 CASRPGVDEQYF TGCGCCAGCCGCCCGGGGGTCGATGAGCAGTACTTC
TRBJ2-1 . . TRBV29-1 CSVGGPGFNEQFF TGCAGCGTTGGCGGTCCAGGGTTCAATGAGCAGTTCTTC
TRBJ1-4 few TRBD1 TRBV28 CASSTQGLNEKLFF TGTGCCAGCAGTACACAGGGGTTAAATGAAAAACTGTTTTTT
TRBJ2-1 once . TRBV27 CASSFNNEQFF TGTGCCAGCAGTTTCAACAATGAGCAGTTCTTC
TRBJ2-1 once . TRBV7-2 CASSLAQAYNEQFF TGTGCCAGCAGCTTAGCACAGGCCTACAATGAGCAGTTCTTC
TRBJ1-1 . TRBD1 TRBV18 CASSPPSDRGRTFF TGTGCCAGCTCACCTCCGTCGGACAGGGGTAGAACTTTCTTT
TRBJ1-1 . TRBD1 TRBV5-4 CASSSTGGGTEAFF TGTGCCAGCAGCTCAACAGGGGGGGGCACTGAAGCTTTCTTT
TRBJ2-1 . . TRBV7-9 CASSLSNEQFF TGTGCCAGCAGCTTGAGCAATGAGCAGTTCTTC
TRBJ2-7 . . TRBV28 CASSLLRRAPDEQYF TGTGCCAGCAGTTTACTGCGGAGGGCTCCCGACGAGCAGTACTTC
TRBJ2-6 . TRBD2 TRBV19 CASSILAGAPGANVLTF TGTGCCAGTAGTATTCTGGCGGGAGCTCCAGGGGCCAACGTCCTGACTTTC
TRBJ1-2 . TRBD1 TRBV7-9 CASSLAQGGADYGYTF TGTGCCAGCAGCTTAGCGCAGGGGGGCGCAGACTATGGCTACACCTTC
TRBJ2-7 . TRBD1 TRBV14 CASSPQGGYYEQYF TGTGCCAGCAGCCCCCAAGGGGGCTACTACGAGCAGTACTTC
TRBJ1-5 . . TRBV7-9 CASSLAGGAGSNQPQHF TGTGCCAGCAGCTTAGCTGGGGGCGCGGGTAGCAATCAGCCCCAGCATTTT
TRBJ1-2 . . TRBV4-2 CASSQENPPGDYGYTF TGTGCCAGCAGCCAAGAAAACCCCCCGGGGGATTATGGCTACACCTTC
TRBJ2-7 . TRBD2 TRBV28 CASSRDDGLAGAPPYEQYF TGTGCCAGCAGCCGAGATGACGGACTAGCGGGAGCTCCCCCCTACGAGCAGTACTTC
TRBJ2-3 . TRBD2 TRBV7-9 CASSLGGRTGTDTQYF TGTGCCAGCAGCTTAGGCGGGAGGACGGGCACAGATACGCAGTATTTT
TRBJ1-5 . TRBD1 TRBV28 CASSPIRQGDNQPQHF TGTGCCAGCAGTCCGATACGACAGGGGGACAATCAGCCCCAGCATTTT